These T cell receptor beta chains were read from a single sample in a study of blood T cells in healthy people across ages. TCRdb itself ran the 5' RACE reads through MiXCR, one entry per CDR3 protein. The table shows about 1.4 million distinct CDR3 sequences, with approximately 59% occurring only once. Sequenced: blood. The receptors were sampled from a man in his late teens or twenties in good health. Each CDR3 is given with its conserved first and last residue. Clone size is stated in some rows and not others, as once, few, many or a class when expanded.

J gene	CDR3 length	clone size	V gene	CDR3 protein
TRBJ1-2	14	once	TRBV6-1	CASSEVGRNYGYTF
TRBJ2-1	12	.	TRBV19	CASSILASEQFF
TRBJ2-3	16	.	TRBV10-1	CASSEEGAPSTDTQYF
TRBJ2-7	14	.	TRBV28	CASTFTDLSYEQYF
TRBJ2-1	12	once	TRBV20-1	CSAPGRANEQFF
TRBJ2-3	17	.	TRBV11-1	CASSLVAEREDTDTQYF
TRBJ1-1	11	.	TRBV29-1	CSVEDGAEAFF
TRBJ2-3	13	.	TRBV20-1	CSAPWGNTDTQYF
TRBJ2-5	15	.	TRBV10-2	CASSLDSIGQETQYF
TRBJ2-3	11	few	TRBV20-1	CSALAVDTQYF
TRBJ1-5	14	few	TRBV2	CASRADSVNQPQHF
TRBJ2-7	14	few	TRBV12-3/TRBV12-4	CASSPGQGFGEQYF
TRBJ2-7	14	few	TRBV5-1	CASRGLAASYEQYF
.	15	.	TRBV5-1	CASSLGARADYEQYF
TRBJ2-5	15	.	TRBV20-1	CSARDRDVQQETQYF
TRBJ2-7	16	.	TRBV14	CASSHFGQGTQYEQYF
TRBJ1-2	16	.	TRBV4-3	CASSQDLAGGTYGYTF
TRBJ1-2	16	.	TRBV10-1	CASPPGQGPQYYDYTF
TRBJ2-7	14	.	TRBV7-9	CASSDTGQGYEQYF
TRBJ2-1	16	.	TRBV7-9	CASSLVLAGGVETQFF
.	13	.	TRBV2	CATGRQGIGEQYF
TRBJ1-6	16	.	TRBV20-1	CSARDYGSSYNSPLHF
TRBJ1-2	13	few	TRBV20-1	CSARDLRLGGYTF
TRBJ2-6	14	few	TRBV27	CASSLGFGANVLTF
TRBJ2-7	14	.	TRBV20-1	CSARDPFAPYEQYF
TRBJ1-2	18	.	TRBV6-1	CASSLSGKRTDWGYGYTF
TRBJ1-2	13	few	TRBV7-9	CASSSGGDYGYTF
TRBJ2-1	14	.	TRBV29-1	CSVARELSYNEQFF
TRBJ1-5	16	.	TRBV15	CATSRSGTGGLQPRHF
TRBJ2-1	17	.	TRBV6-2/TRBV6-3	CASSYSIMLVTYNEQFF
TRBJ2-1	17	.	TRBV9	CASSVGVSGRNPNEQFF
TRBJ2-7	16	.	TRBV4-1	CASSQDTTSESYEQYF
TRBJ2-1	16	.	TRBV6-1	CASSEILLAEADEQFF
TRBJ2-1	17	.	TRBV4-1	CASSQEIPKGAHNEQFF
TRBJ2-7	12	.	TRBV11-2	CASSSVVVEQYF
TRBJ2-3	12	few	TRBV5-5	CASSRDTQTQYF
TRBJ1-1	13	.	TRBV10-1	CASSSTLLSEAFF
TRBJ1-6	13	few	TRBV20-1	CSTRRGDNSPLHF
TRBJ2-6	16	.	TRBV5-1	CASNLGQLSGANVLTF
TRBJ1-1	11	few	TRBV20-1	CSASWPTEAFF
TRBJ2-1	13	once	TRBV2	CASSEAAGNEQFF
TRBJ2-5	16	.	TRBV27	CASSFQGAPGQETQYF
TRBJ2-5	16	.	TRBV15	CATSRDKRGIQETQYF
TRBJ1-1	14	.	TRBV25-1	CASSEGTGRTEAFF
TRBJ1-1	16	once	TRBV20-1	CSARGGGGGKNTEAFF
TRBJ2-7	16	.	TRBV6-5	CASSSRSGSFNYEQYF
TRBJ1-2	14	.	TRBV5-1	CASSKGRAHYGYTF
TRBJ1-2	14	.	TRBV12-3/TRBV12-4	CASSSSGTDNGYTF
TRBJ2-7	15	.	TRBV4-3	CASSQTQSGYYEQYF